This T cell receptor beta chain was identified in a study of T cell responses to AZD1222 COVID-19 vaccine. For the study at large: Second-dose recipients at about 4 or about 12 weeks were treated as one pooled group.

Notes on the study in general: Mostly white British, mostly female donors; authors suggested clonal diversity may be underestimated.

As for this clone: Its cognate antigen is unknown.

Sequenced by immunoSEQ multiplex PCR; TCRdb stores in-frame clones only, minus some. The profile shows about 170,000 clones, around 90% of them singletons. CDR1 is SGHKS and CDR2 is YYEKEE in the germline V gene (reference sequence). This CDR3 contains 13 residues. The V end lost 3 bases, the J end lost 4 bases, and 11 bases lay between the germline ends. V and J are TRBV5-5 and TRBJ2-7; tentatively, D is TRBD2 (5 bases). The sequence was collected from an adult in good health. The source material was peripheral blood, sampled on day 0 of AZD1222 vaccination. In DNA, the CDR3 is TGTGCCAGCAGCTCATCTAGCTTGTACGAGCAGTACTTC. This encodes CASSSSSLYEQYF.